This TCR beta chain was captured in a study of a mutant IDH1 vaccine in newly diagnosed glioma. Here immunoSEQ multiplex PCR was the method, and the copy in TCRdb shows in-frame clones only, minus some. The sample has roughly 70,000 clones, roughly 85% seen once. Documented time point: baseline, week 1 (first vaccination visit). Treatment denoted: pre-vaccination baseline after standard-of-care therapy. Donors had new WHO grade 3 or 4 IDH1-mutant, ATRX-lost astrocytomas. Notes on the study in general: The authors found pseudoprogression apparently unrelated to changes in top peripheral T cell clonotypes. Overall, almost 95% of patients had vaccine-induced immune responses.

Trimming left V 3 bases short and J 4 bases short, with 12 bases between. CDR1 MNHEY and CDR2 SVGAGI come from the germline V gene. The CDR3 totals 14 residues. As regards this clone: The antigen is unknown.

The sequencing used PBMCs, collected from a glioma patient treated with radiotherapy, temozolomide or both. The source of this sequence is a man in his thirties or forties with glioma. The chain links TRBV6-5 to TRBJ2-5; D uncertain. The CDR3 is CASSYGVPIETQYF. In DNA form, the CDR3 reads TGTGCCAGCAGTTATGGGGTACCGATAGAGACCCAGTACTTC.